The rows below give T cell receptor beta chains drawn from one sample of a study of cytomegalovirus exposure and HLA in healthy donors. Assay used: immunoSEQ multiplex PCR; TCRdb lists only in-frame clones, some missing. The sample lists approximately 140,000 clones; more than 65% were seen once. The specimen was PBMCs. These receptors were obtained from a man aged 45-60 years in good health and CMV-seropositive. CDR3s include the opening cysteine and the closing phenylalanine or tryptophan. D genes are given only for firm matches. Clone sizes are given selectively: once, few, many, or a class where the clone is expanded.

clone_size | d_call | j_call | v_call | cdr3_aa | cdr3_nt
- | TRBD1 | TRBJ1-5 | TRBV7-8 | CASSLRTGDSNQPQHF | TGTGCCAGCAGCTTAAGGACAGGGGATAGCAATCAGCCCCAGCATTTT
- | TRBD1 | TRBJ2-3 | TRBV7-2 | CASSLTGTGSSLTDTQYF | TGTGCCAGCAGCTTGACGGGGACAGGGTCTTCTCTGACAGATACGCAGTATTTT
- | TRBD1 | TRBJ2-1 | TRBV2 | CASSADRGEYNEQFF | TGTGCCAGCAGTGCTGACAGGGGGGAGTACAATGAGCAGTTCTTC
few | TRBD1 | TRBJ1-2 | TRBV5-6 | CASNHLSDRGHGYTF | TGTGCCAGCAACCATCTGTCGGACAGGGGGCATGGCTACACCTTC
- | - | TRBJ2-3 | TRBV18 | CASSPPSRASTDTQYF | TGTGCCAGCTCACCACCTTCCAGGGCTAGCACAGATACGCAGTATTTT
- | - | TRBJ1-1 | TRBV10-3 | CAISEMGSLNTEAFF | TGTGCCATCAGTGAGATGGGCAGCCTGAACACTGAAGCTTTCTTT
- | - | TRBJ1-2 | TRBV6-1 | CASSVRGGYTF | TGTGCCAGCAGCGTGAGAGGGGGCTACACCTTC
- | - | TRBJ2-7 | TRBV5-1 | CASSLTGDSSYEQYF | TGCGCCAGCAGCTTAACGGGGGACAGTTCCTACGAGCAGTACTTC
once | TRBD2 | TRBJ2-7 | TRBV28 | CASSRLAYRAYEQYF | TGTGCCAGCAGCCGACTAGCGTACCGTGCCTACGAGCAGTACTTC
- | TRBD2 | TRBJ2-1 | TRBV5-1 | CASSLGGLAGAEQFF | TGCGCCAGCAGCTTAGGGGGACTAGCGGGAGCCGAGCAGTTCTTC
- | TRBD2 | TRBJ2-1 | TRBV6-4 | CASSGLAEHNEQFF | TGTGCCAGCTCGGGACTAGCTGAACACAATGAGCAGTTCTTC
- | - | TRBJ2-1 | TRBV6-4 | CASSPDSLKEQFF | TGTGCCAGCAGTCCCGACAGCCTCAAGGAGCAGTTCTTC
- | TRBD1 | TRBJ2-3 | TRBV11-2 | CASSIRDRGTDTQYF | TGTGCCAGCAGCATACGGGACAGGGGAACAGATACGCAGTATTTT
- | TRBD2 | TRBJ2-7 | TRBV7-2 | CASSPPAGGRELPYEQYF | TGTGCCAGCAGCCCCCCGGCGGGGGGGCGGGAACTTCCCTACGAGCAGTACTTC
- | TRBD1 | TRBJ1-3 | TRBV4-2 | CASSQLGQGFSGNTIYF | TGTGCCAGCAGCCAACTTGGACAGGGCTTCTCTGGAAACACCATATATTTT
- | TRBD2 | TRBJ2-6 | TRBV4-2 | CASSQVGGRGANVLTF | TGTGCCAGCAGCCAAGTTGGCGGGAGGGGGGCCAACGTCCTGACTTTC
- | TRBD1 | TRBJ2-1 | TRBV19 | CASSIQGAYNEQFF | TGTGCCAGTAGTATACAGGGGGCTTACAATGAGCAGTTCTTC
- | - | TRBJ2-1 | TRBV7-3 | CASSLTGGADNEQFF | TGTGCCAGCAGCTTAACGGGTGGAGCGGACAATGAGCAGTTCTTC
- | TRBD2 | TRBJ2-3 | TRBV6-4 | CASSDSLAGGPDTQYF | TGTGCCAGCAGTGACTCTCTAGCGGGAGGGCCAGATACGCAGTATTTT
- | TRBD1 | TRBJ1-2 | TRBV7-2 | CASSSQGVDGYTF | TGTGCCAGCAGCTCCCAGGGGGTCGATGGCTACACCTTC
- | TRBD2 | TRBJ2-1 | TRBV5-1 | CASSFLADYNEQFF | TGCGCCAGCAGCTTCCTAGCGGACTACAATGAGCAGTTCTTC
once | - | TRBJ2-2 | TRBV27 | CASSPGGGVNGELFF | TGTGCCAGCAGTCCTGGCGGAGGAGTGAATGGGGAGCTGTTTTTT
- | - | TRBJ2-3 | TRBV5-1 | CASSVFRGSTDTQYF | TGCGCCAGCAGCGTGTTTCGCGGGAGCACAGATACGCAGTATTTT
- | TRBD1 | TRBJ1-6 | TRBV30 | CAWNPDRGNSPLHF | TGTGCCTGGAACCCGGACAGGGGCAATTCACCCCTCCACTTT
- | TRBD1 | TRBJ1-4 | TRBV2 | CASSTGTGGNEKLFF | TGTGCCAGCAGTACTGGGACAGGGGGAAATGAAAAACTGTTTTTT
- | TRBD2 | TRBJ2-3 | TRBV9 | CASSVSSGLAGTDTQYF | TGTGCCAGCAGCGTATCCTCAGGACTAGCTGGGACAGATACGCAGTATTTT
- | - | TRBJ1-1 | TRBV5-1 | CASSSGGGSTEAFF | TGCGCCAGCAGCTCGGGAGGTGGTAGCACTGAAGCTTTCTTT
once | TRBD1 | TRBJ1-5 | TRBV28 | CASGTVGGQPQHF | TGTGCCAGCGGGACAGTAGGAGGTCAGCCCCAGCATTTT
- | - | TRBJ2-1 | TRBV7-9 | CSSSLAQGLNNEQFF | TGTTCCAGCAGCTTAGCACAGGGTTTGAACAATGAGCAGTTCTTC
- | TRBD1 | TRBJ2-4 | TRBV6-4 | CASSEQTGATIQYF | TGTGCCAGCAGTGAACAAACAGGGGCGACCATTCAGTACTTC
- | TRBD1 | TRBJ2-7 | TRBV30 | CAWSAKDRGSSYEQYF | TGTGCCTGGAGTGCAAAGGACAGGGGATCTTCCTACGAGCAGTACTTC
- | - | TRBJ1-2 | TRBV14 | CASSQGRDYGYTF | TGTGCCAGCAGCCAAGGACGGGACTATGGCTACACCTTC
few | TRBD2 | TRBJ2-3 | TRBV18 | CASSLAGATDTQYF | TGTGCCAGCTCACTAGCGGGGGCCACAGATACGCAGTATTTT
- | TRBD2 | TRBJ2-3 | TRBV13 | CAPEGGSPHPDTQYF | TGTGCCCCGGAGGGAGGGAGTCCTCACCCAGATACGCAGTATTTT
- | - | TRBJ2-5 | TRBV27 | CASIAISSQETQYF | TGTGCCAGCATAGCCATCTCCTCCCAAGAGACCCAGTACTTC
- | - | TRBJ2-7 | TRBV27 | CASSFFESSEQYF | TGTGCCAGCAGTTTTTTTGAGTCAAGCGAGCAGTACTTC
once | - | TRBJ1-1 | TRBV27 | CASSLSLNTEAFF | TGTGCCAGCAGTTTATCACTTAACACTGAAGCTTTCTTT
- | TRBD1 | TRBJ2-1 | TRBV6-1 | CASSETGQSYNEQFF | TGTGCCAGCAGTGAAACGGGACAGAGTTACAATGAGCAGTTCTTC
- | TRBD1 | TRBJ1-2 | TRBV15 | CATSRDVGTGGGYTF | TGTGCCACCAGCAGAGATGTTGGGACAGGGGGCGGCTACACCTTC
few | TRBD1 | TRBJ1-1 | TRBV2 | CASSEESQGATAFF | TGTGCCAGCAGTGAAGAGTCACAGGGGGCGACAGCTTTCTTT
- | - | TRBJ1-5 | TRBV28 | CASSLFAGGNQPQHF | TGTGCCAGCAGTTTATTTGCAGGGGGCAATCAGCCCCAGCATTTT
- | TRBD1 | TRBJ2-7 | TRBV5-1 | CASSQVTGGGEQYF | TGCGCCAGCAGCCAGGTGACAGGGGGTGGCGAGCAGTACTTC
- | TRBD2 | TRBJ2-5 | TRBV6-1 | CASSRSGSDWETQYF | TGTGCCAGCAGCCGCAGCGGGAGTGATTGGGAGACCCAGTACTTC